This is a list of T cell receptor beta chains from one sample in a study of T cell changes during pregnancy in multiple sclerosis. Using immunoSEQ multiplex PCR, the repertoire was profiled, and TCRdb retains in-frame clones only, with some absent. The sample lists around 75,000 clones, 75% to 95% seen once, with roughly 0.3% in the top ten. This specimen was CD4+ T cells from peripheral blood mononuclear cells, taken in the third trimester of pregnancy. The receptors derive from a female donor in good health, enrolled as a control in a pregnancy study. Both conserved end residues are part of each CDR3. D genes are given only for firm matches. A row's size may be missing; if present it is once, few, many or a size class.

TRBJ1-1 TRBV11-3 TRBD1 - CASSLKVWAGTDTEAFF TGTGCCAGCAGCTTAAAGGTGTGGGCCGGGACAGACACTGAAGCTTTCTTT
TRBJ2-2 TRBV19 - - CASSDTAPRPRELFF TGTGCCAGTTCGGACACAGCGCCCCGCCCCAGGGAGCTGTTTTTT
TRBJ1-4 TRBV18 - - CASSPSGGLNEKLFF TGTGCCAGCTCACCCTCCGGGGGGCTAAATGAAAAACTGTTTTTT
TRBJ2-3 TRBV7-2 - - CASSLQFSSTDTQYF TGTGCCAGCAGCTTACAGTTCTCTAGCACAGATACGCAGTATTTT
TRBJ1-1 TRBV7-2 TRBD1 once CASSPGTGGWPLGSTEAFF TGTGCCAGCAGCCCCGGGACAGGGGGATGGCCTTTAGGTAGCACTGAAGCTTTCTTT
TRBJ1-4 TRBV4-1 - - CASTPRVTNEKLFF TGCGCCAGCACCCCGAGGGTAACTAATGAAAAACTGTTTTTT
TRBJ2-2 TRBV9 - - CASNSDTSNTGELFF TGTGCCAGCAACTCCGACACCTCGAACACCGGGGAGCTGTTTTTT
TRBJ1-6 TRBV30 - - CAWSVEGWTAVNSPLHF TGTGCCTGGAGTGTAGAGGGGTGGACAGCCGTTAATTCACCCCTCCACTTT
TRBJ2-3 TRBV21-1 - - CASSKEGADRRRTDTQYF TGTGCCAGCAGCAAAGAAGGTGCGGACAGGCGACGCACAGATACGCAGTATTTT
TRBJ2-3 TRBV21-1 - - CASSKVKQVSTDTQYF TGTGCCAGCAGCAAAGTGAAGCAGGTCAGCACAGATACGCAGTATTTT
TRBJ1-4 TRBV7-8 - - CASSSAVQGGWNEKLFF TGTGCCAGCAGCTCGGCCGTACAGGGCGGATGGAATGAAAAACTGTTTTTT
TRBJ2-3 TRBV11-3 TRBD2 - CASNHRLAGARDTQYF TGTGCCAGCAACCACAGACTAGCGGGGGCCAGAGATACGCAGTATTTT
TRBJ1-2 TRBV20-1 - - CSAWGGTGYTF TGCAGTGCCTGGGGGGGAACTGGCTACACCTTC
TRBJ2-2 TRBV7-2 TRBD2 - CASSLLAAGARTGELFF TGTGCCAGCAGCTTATTGGCAGCGGGGGCCCGCACCGGGGAGCTGTTTTTT
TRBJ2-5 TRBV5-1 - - CASSFRGGQETQYF TGCGCCAGCAGCTTCCGGGGAGGTCAAGAGACCCAGTACTTC